This TCR beta chain came from a study of blood T cell repertoires in COVID-19. Germline V gene sequence: CDR1 SGHRS, CDR2 YFSETQ. Trimming removed 1 base at V and 9 bases at J, with 11 bases between. This CDR3 contains 14 residues. Some clones are missing from TCRdb's copy, which holds only in-frame ones; the method was immunoSEQ multiplex PCR. The table has 300,000 to 350,000 clones, around 90% seen once. The sequencing sample was made of peripheral blood. The chain combines TRBV5-1 with TRBJ1-6, with D maybe TRBD1 (5 bases). The TCR comes from a young man with active or convalescent COVID-19. This CDR3 is CASSLQGTTSPLHF. The CDR3, as DNA: TGCGCCAGCAGCTTGCAGGGAACGACTTCACCCCTCCACTTT. The whole variable domain, filled in from reference TRBV5-1 and TRBJ1-6, reads KAGVTQTPRYLIKTRGQQVTLSCSPISGHRSVSWYQQTPGQGLQFLFEYFSETQRNKGNFPGRFSGRQFSNSRSEMNVSTLELGDSALYLCASSLQGTTSPLHFGNGTRLTVT.